This TCR beta chain was captured by sequencing in a study of CD4+ T cells in melanoma. Study-wide results and caveats: In melanoma, neoantigen-specific CD4+ T cells reportedly differed in differentiation state. CD8+ T cell, macrophage and B cell function reportedly correlated with neoantigen-specific CD4+ T cells.

Sequencing used immunoSEQ multiplex PCR; TCRdb keeps in-frame clones, though not all of them. In the table there are about 21,000 clones, approximately 80% of which are singletons. The ends lost 4 bases at V and 0 bases at J; junction bases unmatched: 12. There are 17 residues in the CDR3. Per the germline V gene, CDR1 is MGHDK and CDR2 is SYGVNS. On this clone: Its antigen is unidentified.

The sample taken for sequencing was cells from a culture (not recorded whether cultured in vitro). The chain is built from TRBV25-1 and TRBJ2-7, with 7 nucleotides matching TRBD1. This clonotype was sampled from a human donor with melanoma. The CDR3 nucleotides read TGTGCCAGCAGTGCACCCCCGACAGGGCCCAGCTCCTACGAGCAGTACTTC. It translates to CASSAPPTGPSSYEQYF.